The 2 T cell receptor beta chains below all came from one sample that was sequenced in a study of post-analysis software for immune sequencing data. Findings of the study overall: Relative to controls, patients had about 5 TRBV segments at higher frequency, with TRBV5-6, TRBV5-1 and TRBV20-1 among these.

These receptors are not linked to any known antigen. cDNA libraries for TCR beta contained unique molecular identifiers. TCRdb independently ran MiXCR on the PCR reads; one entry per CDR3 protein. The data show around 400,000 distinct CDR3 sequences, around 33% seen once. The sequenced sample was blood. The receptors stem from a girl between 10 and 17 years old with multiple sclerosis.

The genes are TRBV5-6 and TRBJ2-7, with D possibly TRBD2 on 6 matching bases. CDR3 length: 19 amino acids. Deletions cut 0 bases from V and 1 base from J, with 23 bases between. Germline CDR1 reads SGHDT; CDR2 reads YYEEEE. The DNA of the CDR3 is TGTGCCAGCAGCTTGGAGGCGGGGCAGGGTGGCGTTATTTCCTACGAGCAGTACTTC. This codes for CASSLEAGQGGVISYEQYF.

The CDR3 spells CASRASLGGANVLTF. CDR3 sequence (DNA): TGTGCCAGCAGGGCCTCTTTAGGAGGGGCCAACGTCCTGACTTTC. This chain connects TRBV6-5 to TRBJ2-6; D uncertain. The CDR3 has 15 amino acids. Germline CDR1 and CDR2: MNHEY and SVGAGI. V lost 6 bases to trimming and J lost 4 bases, with 13 bases between them.